This is a list of T cell receptor beta chains from one sample in a study of blood T cell repertoires in COVID-19. Using immunoSEQ multiplex PCR, the repertoire was profiled, and TCRdb retains in-frame clones only, with some absent. The data contain more than 150,000 clones, approximately 91% of them singletons. Source material: peripheral blood. The source of these receptors is a man aged 45-60 years with acute or convalescent COVID-19. Each CDR3 is given with its conserved first and last residue. D genes are given only for firm matches. Rows give clone size only sometimes, using once, few, many, or a class for an expanded clone.

>15|TRBJ1-5|TRBD1|TRBV19|-
TGTGCCAGTAGTGCCCGGGACAGACCACATCAGCCCCAGCATTTT
CASSARDRPHQPQHF
>12|TRBJ2-1|-|TRBV27|-
TGTGCCAGCAGTTCAAAGGGGTTTGAGCAGTTCTTC
CASSSKGFEQFF
>15|TRBJ2-1|TRBD1|TRBV27|once
TGTGCCAGCAGTCAAGGACAGGGGGCTAGCAATGAGCAGTTCTTC
CASSQGQGASNEQFF
>16|TRBJ2-1|-|TRBV5-1|-
TGCGCCAGCAGCTTGGTGGCTAGTCTTCCCGGAAATGAGCAGTTCTTC
CASSLVASLPGNEQFF
>15|TRBJ2-1|TRBD2|TRBV7-9|once
TGTGCCATACGACCGGGACTAGCGGGGTACGATGAGCAGTTCTTC
CAIRPGLAGYDEQFF
>12|TRBJ2-7|-|TRBV7-9|-
TGTGCCAGCGCCTCATTGCGTTACGAGCAGTACTTC
CASASLRYEQYF
>15|TRBJ2-1|-|TRBV27|few
TGTGCCAGCAGTTCGCGGGGCTCCCTTTACAATGAGCAGTTCTTC
CASSSRGSLYNEQFF
>13|TRBJ2-3|-|TRBV10-3|-
TGTGCCATCAGTGAGCGGGGCACAGATACGCAGTATTTT
CAISERGTDTQYF
>16|TRBJ2-7|TRBD2|TRBV3-1/TRBV3-2|-
TGTGCCAGCAGCCAAGCTGACGGACTAGCGGGAGGCGAGCAGTACTTC
CASSQADGLAGGEQYF
>15|TRBJ2-3|-|TRBV18|-
TGTGCCAGCTCACCTCCCGGCTGGGGGCGAGATACGCAGTATTTT
CASSPPGWGRDTQYF
>19|TRBJ2-3|TRBD2|TRBV7-2|-
TGTGCCAGCAGCTTAGGGGGGAAGACTAGCGGGGGAGCCTTGGGTACGCAGTATTTT
CASSLGGKTSGGALGTQYF
>15|TRBJ2-7|TRBD1|TRBV6-2/TRBV6-3|-
TGTGCCAGCAGTTACGCGGGGACAGGGTCCTACGAGCAGTACTTC
CASSYAGTGSYEQYF
>12|TRBJ1-1|-|TRBV30|-
TGTGCCTGGGGCGTTACGGGTACTGAAGCTTTCTTT
CAWGVTGTEAFF
>18|TRBJ2-2|-|TRBV27|-
TGTGCCAGCAGCGAATACATTTTTGCGGGGCAGGGGGCCGGGGAGCTGTTTTTT
CASSEYIFAGQGAGELFF
>13|TRBJ1-2|TRBD1|TRBV29-1|once
TGCAGCACTTCAGGGACAGGGGCCTATGGCTACACCTTC
CSTSGTGAYGYTF
>13|TRBJ1-1|-|TRBV7-8|-
TGTGCCAGCAGCTTATACAGGGACACTGAAGCTTTCTTT
CASSLYRDTEAFF
>19|TRBJ2-2|TRBD2|TRBV14|-
TGTGCCAGCAGCCAAGCCCGGACTAGCGGGGGGCCGAACACCGGGGAGCTGTTTTTT
CASSQARTSGGPNTGELFF
>17|TRBJ2-3|-|TRBV9|-
TGTGCCAGCAGCGTTGCTCGGGTTGCGGGGGCCACAGATACGCAGTATTTT
CASSVARVAGATDTQYF
>13|TRBJ2-3|-|TRBV21-1|once
TGTGCCAGCAGCAGCGAGGTCACAGATACGCAGTATTTT
CASSSEVTDTQYF
>15|TRBJ2-2|TRBD1|TRBV18|many
TGTGCCAGCTCACCAGCCCAGACAGGGCCGGGGGAGCTGTTTTTT
CASSPAQTGPGELFF
>19|TRBJ2-3|TRBD2|TRBV24-1|once
TGTGCCACCAGTGGCTTACCGGGACTAGCGGGAGGGAGGATGGATACGCAGTATTTT
CATSGLPGLAGGRMDTQYF
>13|TRBJ2-5|-|TRBV30|few
TGTGCCTGGGGCGGGTGGCGGGAAGAGACCCAGTACTTC
CAWGGWREETQYF
>15|TRBJ2-1|-|TRBV7-9|few
TGTGCCAGCAGCTTAGCGAGGGTCGGATACAATGAGCAGTTCTTC
CASSLARVGYNEQFF
>14|TRBJ1-4|TRBD1|TRBV5-1|-
TGCGCCAGCAGCCCTGGACAGGGCGGTGAAAAACTGTTTTTT
CASSPGQGGEKLFF
>14|TRBJ2-1|TRBD1|TRBV19|-
TGTGCCAGTAGCCGACAGGGTCCCTCCAATGAGCAGTTCTTC
CASSRQGPSNEQFF
>14|TRBJ1-4|-|TRBV30|once
TGTGCCTGGATCCCGACAGCCTCTAGGGAAAAACTGTTTTTT
CAWIPTASREKLFF
>15|TRBJ2-7|-|TRBV7-3|-
TGTGCCAGCAGCTTAACGCGGGTACAAGCCTACGAGCAGTACTTC
CASSLTRVQAYEQYF
>15|TRBJ2-1|TRBD1|TRBV18|-
TGTGCCAGCTCACAGGGACAGAGCTCCTACAATGAGCAGTTCTTC
CASSQGQSSYNEQFF
>14|TRBJ2-7|-|TRBV27|-
TGTGCCAGCAGTCCCCAAAATAGCTTGTACGAGCAGTACTTC
CASSPQNSLYEQYF
>12|TRBJ2-7|TRBD1|TRBV29-1|-
TGCAGCGCCGCGACAGGGGGCTACGAGCAGTACTTC
CSAATGGYEQYF
>15|TRBJ1-6|-|TRBV19|-
TGTGCCAGTAGTGCGACCTGGACGGGAAATTCACCCCTCCACTTT
CASSATWTGNSPLHF
>12|TRBJ1-2|-|TRBV7-9|-
TGTGCCAGCAGCAGAGAGGGATATGGCTACACCTTC
CASSREGYGYTF
>16|TRBJ1-5|-|TRBV6-1|-
TGTGCCAGCAGTGACTTTGGGGGCGCGGTTGGGCAGCCCCAGCATTTT
CASSDFGGAVGQPQHF
>15|TRBJ2-2|TRBD1|TRBV6-2/TRBV6-3|-
TGTGCCAGCAGTCGCAGGGGGCTGGACACCGGGGAGCTGTTTTTT
CASSRRGLDTGELFF
>13|TRBJ1-1|-|TRBV5-1|-
TGCGCCAGCAGCTCGCCGGGAAACACTGAAGCTTTCTTT
CASSSPGNTEAFF
>17|TRBJ2-7|-|TRBV21-1|-
TGTGCCAGCAGCAAACAGCCCCTAGGAAGAAGGATCCACGAGCAGTACTTC
CASSKQPLGRRIHEQYF